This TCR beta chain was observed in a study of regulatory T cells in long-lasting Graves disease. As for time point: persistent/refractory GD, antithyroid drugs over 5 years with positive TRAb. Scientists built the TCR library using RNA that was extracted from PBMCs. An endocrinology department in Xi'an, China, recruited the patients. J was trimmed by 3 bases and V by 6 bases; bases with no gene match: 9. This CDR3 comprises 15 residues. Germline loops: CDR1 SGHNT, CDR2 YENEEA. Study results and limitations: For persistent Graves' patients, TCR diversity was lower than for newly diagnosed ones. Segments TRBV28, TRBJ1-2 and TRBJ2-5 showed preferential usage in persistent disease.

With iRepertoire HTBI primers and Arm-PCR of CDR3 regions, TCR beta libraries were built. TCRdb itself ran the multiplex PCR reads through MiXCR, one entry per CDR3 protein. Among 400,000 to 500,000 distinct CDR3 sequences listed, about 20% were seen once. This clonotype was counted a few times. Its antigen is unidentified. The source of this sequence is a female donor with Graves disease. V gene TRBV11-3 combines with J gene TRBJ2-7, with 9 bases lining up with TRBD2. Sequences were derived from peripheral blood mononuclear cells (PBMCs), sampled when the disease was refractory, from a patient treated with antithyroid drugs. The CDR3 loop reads CASSPHLAGNYEQYF. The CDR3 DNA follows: TGTGCCAGCAGTCCTCACCTAGCGGGAAACTACGAGCAGTACTTC.